At least ten counts were recorded for the clone carrying this T cell receptor (beta chain). Its antigen is as yet unknown. TCRdb redid the calling of the reads with MiXCR, one entry per CDR3 protein. The table shows hundreds of thousands of distinct CDR3 sequences, with around a tenth occurring only once. The record originates from a study of T cell repertoires in cytomegalovirus infection. Study background: Through public TCR beta signatures, both CMV infection and matching HLA type were indicated.

Per germline, CDR1 SGHTA and CDR2 FQGNSA. CDR3 length: 16 residues. V trimming: 0 bases; J trimming: 2 bases; junction bases outside the gene matches: 4. Overall study results and limits: Of the TCR beta families, the public ones yielded a cumulative frequency that identified carriers of CMV plus the relevant HLA. What dominated the ex vivo response were HLA-C-restricted CMV-specific TCR beta clonotypes.

The chain employs TRBV7-2 and TRBJ1-5; 7 bases are a match to TRBD1. The sample consisted of PBMCs. The receptor was derived from a human donor in good health (CMV status not recorded). Some clones in this sample may be carry-over from other donors' samples. CDR3 nucleotide sequence: TGTGCCAGCAGCTTAGCCGAGGGGGCTGGCAATCAGCCCCAGCATTTT. Translating gives CASSLAEGAGNQPQHF.